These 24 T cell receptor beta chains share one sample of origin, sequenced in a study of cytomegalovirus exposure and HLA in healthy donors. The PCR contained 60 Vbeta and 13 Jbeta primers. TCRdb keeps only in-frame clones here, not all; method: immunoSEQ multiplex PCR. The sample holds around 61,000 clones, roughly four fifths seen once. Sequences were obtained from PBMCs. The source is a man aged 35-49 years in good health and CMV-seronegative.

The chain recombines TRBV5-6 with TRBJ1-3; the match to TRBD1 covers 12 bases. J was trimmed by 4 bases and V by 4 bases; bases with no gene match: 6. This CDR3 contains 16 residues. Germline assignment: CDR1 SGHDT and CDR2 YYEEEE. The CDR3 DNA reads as TGTGCCAGCAGCCCCGGGACAGGGGGCCCCGGAAACACCATATATTTT. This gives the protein CASSPGTGGPGNTIYF. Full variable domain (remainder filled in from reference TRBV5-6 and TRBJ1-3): DAGVTQSPTHLIKTRGQQVTLRCSPKSGHDTVSWYQQALGQGPQFIFQYYEEEERQRGNFPDRFSGHQFPNYSSELNVNALLLGDSALYLCASSPGTGGPGNTIYFGEGSWLTVV.

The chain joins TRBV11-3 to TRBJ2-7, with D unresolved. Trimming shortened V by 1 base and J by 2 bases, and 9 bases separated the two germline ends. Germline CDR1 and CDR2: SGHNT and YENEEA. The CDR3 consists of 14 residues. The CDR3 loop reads CASSLGRNTYEQYF. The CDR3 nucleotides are TGTGCCAGCAGCTTAGGTCGCAACACCTACGAGCAGTACTTC.

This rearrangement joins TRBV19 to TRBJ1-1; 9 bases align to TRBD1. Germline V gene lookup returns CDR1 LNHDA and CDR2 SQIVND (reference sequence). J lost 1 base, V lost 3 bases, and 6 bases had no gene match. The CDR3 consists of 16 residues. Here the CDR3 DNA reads TGTGCCAGTAGTATTGGACAGGGGATTGCGAACACTGAAGCTTTCTTT. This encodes CASSIGQGIANTEAFF.

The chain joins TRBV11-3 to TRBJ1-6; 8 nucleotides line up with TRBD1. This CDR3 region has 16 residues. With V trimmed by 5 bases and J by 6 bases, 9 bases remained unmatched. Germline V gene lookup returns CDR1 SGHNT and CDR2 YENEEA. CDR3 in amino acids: CASSPGQGNPNSPLHF. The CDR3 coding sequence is TGTGCCAGCAGCCCCGGACAGGGTAACCCTAATTCACCCCTCCACTTT.

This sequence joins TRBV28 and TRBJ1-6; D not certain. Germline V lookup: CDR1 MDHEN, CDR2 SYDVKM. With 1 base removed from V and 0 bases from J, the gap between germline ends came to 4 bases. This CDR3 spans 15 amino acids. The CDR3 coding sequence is TGTGCCAGCAGTTTATTAGACTCCTATAATTCACCCCTCCACTTT. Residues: CASSLLDSYNSPLHF.

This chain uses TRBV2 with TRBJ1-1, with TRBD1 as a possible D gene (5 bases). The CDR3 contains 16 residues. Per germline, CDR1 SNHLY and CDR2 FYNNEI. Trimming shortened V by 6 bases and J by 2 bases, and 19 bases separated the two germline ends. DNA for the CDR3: TGTGCCAGCAGCCAGGGATGGGCCTTCCTTAACACTGAAGCTTTCTTT. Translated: CASSQGWAFLNTEAFF.

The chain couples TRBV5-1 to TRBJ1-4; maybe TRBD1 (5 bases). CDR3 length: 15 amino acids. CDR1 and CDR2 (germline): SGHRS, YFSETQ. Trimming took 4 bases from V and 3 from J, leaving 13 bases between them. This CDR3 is CASSGTGVPNEKLFF. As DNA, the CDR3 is TGCGCCAGCAGCGGGACGGGGGTGCCTAATGAAAAACTGTTTTTT.

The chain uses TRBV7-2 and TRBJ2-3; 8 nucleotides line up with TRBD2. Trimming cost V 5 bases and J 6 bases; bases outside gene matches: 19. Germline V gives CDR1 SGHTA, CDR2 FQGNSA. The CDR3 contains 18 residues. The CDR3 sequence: CASSPMGVPGGLRDTQYF. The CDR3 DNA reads TGTGCCAGCAGCCCAATGGGAGTTCCGGGGGGGCTTCGGGATACGCAGTATTTT.

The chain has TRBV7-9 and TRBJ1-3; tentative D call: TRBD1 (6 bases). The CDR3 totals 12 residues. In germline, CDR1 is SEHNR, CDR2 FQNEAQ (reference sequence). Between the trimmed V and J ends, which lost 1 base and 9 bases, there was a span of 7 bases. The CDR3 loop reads CASSLGTATIYF. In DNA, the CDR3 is TGTGCCAGCAGCTTAGGGACAGCCACCATATATTTT.

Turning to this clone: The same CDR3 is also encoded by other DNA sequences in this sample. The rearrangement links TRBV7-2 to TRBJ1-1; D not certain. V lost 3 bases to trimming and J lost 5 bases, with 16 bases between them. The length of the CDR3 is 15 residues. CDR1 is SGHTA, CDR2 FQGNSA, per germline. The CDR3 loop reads CASSFTGRSPTEAFF. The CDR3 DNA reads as TGTGCCAGCAGCTTCACCGGTCGCTCTCCTACTGAAGCTTTCTTT.

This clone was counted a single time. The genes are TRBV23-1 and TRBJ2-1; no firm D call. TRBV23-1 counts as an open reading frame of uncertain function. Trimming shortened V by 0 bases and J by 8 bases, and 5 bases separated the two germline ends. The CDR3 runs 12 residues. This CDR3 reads CASSQSTDEQFF. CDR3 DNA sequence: TGCGCCAGCAGTCAATCTACGGATGAGCAGTTCTTC.

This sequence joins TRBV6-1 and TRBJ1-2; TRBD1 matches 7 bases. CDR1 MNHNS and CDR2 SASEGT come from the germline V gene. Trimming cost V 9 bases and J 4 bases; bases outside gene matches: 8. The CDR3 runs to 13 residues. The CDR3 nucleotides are TGTGCCAGTTCGAGAGGGGGCGGCTATGGCTACACCTTC. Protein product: CASSRGGGYGYTF.

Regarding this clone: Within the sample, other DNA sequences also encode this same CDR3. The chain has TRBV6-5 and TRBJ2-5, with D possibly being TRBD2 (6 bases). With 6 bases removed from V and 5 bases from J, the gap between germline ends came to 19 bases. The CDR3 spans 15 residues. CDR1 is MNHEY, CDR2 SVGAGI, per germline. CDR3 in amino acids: CASSPLGGARETQYF. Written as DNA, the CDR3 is TGTGCCAGCAGCCCCCTGGGGGGAGCGCGGGAGACCCAGTACTTC.

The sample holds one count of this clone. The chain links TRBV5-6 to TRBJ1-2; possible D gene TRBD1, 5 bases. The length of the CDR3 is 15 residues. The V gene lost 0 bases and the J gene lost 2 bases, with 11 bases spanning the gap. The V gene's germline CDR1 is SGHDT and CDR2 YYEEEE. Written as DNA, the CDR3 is TGTGCCAGCAGCTTGGACGGGGGGGGGAACTATGGCTACACCTTC. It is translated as CASSLDGGGNYGYTF.

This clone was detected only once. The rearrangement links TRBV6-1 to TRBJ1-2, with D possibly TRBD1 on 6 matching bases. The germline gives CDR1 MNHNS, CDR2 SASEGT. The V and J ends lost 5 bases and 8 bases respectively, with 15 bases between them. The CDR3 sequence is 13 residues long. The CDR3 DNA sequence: TGTGCCAGCAGTCTCACAGGGTCGCGAGGCTACACCTTC. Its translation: CASSLTGSRGYTF.

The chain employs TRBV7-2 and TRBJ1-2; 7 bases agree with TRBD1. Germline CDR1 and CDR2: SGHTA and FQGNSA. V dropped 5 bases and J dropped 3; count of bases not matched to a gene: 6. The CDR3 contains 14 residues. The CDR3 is CASSADRVDYGYTF. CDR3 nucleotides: TGTGCCAGCAGCGCCGACAGGGTAGACTATGGCTACACCTTC.

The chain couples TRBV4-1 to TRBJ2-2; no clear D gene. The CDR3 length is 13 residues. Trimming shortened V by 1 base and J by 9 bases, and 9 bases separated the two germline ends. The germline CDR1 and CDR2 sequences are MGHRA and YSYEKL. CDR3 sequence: CASSQAGSRELFF. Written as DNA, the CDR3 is TGCGCCAGCAGCCAAGCGGGTTCTCGGGAGCTGTTTTTT.

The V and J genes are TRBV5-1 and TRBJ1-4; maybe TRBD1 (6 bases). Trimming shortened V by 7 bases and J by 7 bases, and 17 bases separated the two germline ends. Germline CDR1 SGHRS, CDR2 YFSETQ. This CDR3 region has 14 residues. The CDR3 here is CASSGGRGFEKLFF. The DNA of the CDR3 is TGCGCCAGCTCGGGAGGCAGGGGATTTGAAAAACTGTTTTTT.

The DNA for the CDR3 is TGTGCCAGCAGCTTTTTAGCGGGGGGCTATCCCTCCTACAATGAGCAGTTCTTC. This sequence encodes CASSFLAGGYPSYNEQFF. The chain employs TRBV14 and TRBJ2-1; 10 bases match TRBD2. Germline CDR1 SGHDN, CDR2 FVKESK. The CDR3 has 18 amino acids. J gave up 0 bases and V 5 bases, and 10 bases lay outside the gene matches.

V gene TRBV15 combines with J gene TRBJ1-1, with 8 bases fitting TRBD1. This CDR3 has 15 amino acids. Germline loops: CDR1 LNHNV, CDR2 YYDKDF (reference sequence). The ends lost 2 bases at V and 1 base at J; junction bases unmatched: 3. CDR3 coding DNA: TGTGCCACCAGCAGATCCGGGACAGGGAACACTGAAGCTTTCTTT. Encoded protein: CATSRSGTGNTEAFF.

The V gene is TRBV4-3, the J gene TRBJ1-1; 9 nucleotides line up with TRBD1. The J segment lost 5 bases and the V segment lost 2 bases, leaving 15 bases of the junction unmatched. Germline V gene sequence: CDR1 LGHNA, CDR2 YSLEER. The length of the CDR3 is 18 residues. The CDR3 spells CASSQMLLGDRDWTEAFF. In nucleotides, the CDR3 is TGCGCCAGCAGCCAAATGCTTCTCGGGGACAGGGATTGGACTGAAGCTTTCTTT.

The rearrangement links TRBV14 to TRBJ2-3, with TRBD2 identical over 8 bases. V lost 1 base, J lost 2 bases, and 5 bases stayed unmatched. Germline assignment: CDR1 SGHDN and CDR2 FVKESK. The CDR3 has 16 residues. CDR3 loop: CASSQVTGGNTDTQYF. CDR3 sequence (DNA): TGTGCCAGCAGCCAAGTGACGGGGGGGAACACAGATACGCAGTATTTT.

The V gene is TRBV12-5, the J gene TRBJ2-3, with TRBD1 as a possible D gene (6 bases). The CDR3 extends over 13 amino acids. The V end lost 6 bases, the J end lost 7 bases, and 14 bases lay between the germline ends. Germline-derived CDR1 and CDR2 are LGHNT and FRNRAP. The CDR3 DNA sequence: TGTGCTAGTGGGGACAGTTCCGGCTATACGCAGTATTTT. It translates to CASGDSSGYTQYF.

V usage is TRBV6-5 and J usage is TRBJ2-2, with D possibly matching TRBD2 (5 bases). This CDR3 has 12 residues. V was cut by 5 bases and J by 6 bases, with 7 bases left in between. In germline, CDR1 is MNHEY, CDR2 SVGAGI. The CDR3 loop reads CASSRGSGELFF. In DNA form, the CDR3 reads TGTGCCAGCAGTCGCGGGTCCGGGGAGCTGTTTTTT.